This T cell receptor (beta chain) is drawn from a study of blood T cell repertoires in COVID-19. Study-level background: COVID-19 samples from acute and convalescent phases originated in the United States, Italy and Spain. Sources were T cells, B-cell-depleted T cells, or PBMCs; the material itself was cDNA or gDNA.

Per the study methods: For nucleated cells, counts were estimated from reference gene primer amplification. Produced via immunoSEQ multiplex PCR; TCRdb's table is partial and in-frame only. The V and J calls and clone size come from that table; D and trimming were worked out from the DNA. The table shows 200,000 to 250,000 clones, with 85% to 90% occurring only once. V lost 4 bases, J lost 9 bases, and 19 bases lay in between. This CDR3 has 15 residues. Germline-derived CDR1 and CDR2 are SGHAT and FQDESV (reference sequence). V is TRBV11-1 and J is TRBJ2-1, with D perhaps matching TRBD1 (5 bases). This clonotype was obtained from a woman aged 45-65 years in a cohort exposed to, infected with or recovered from COVID-19 (not recorded which). Sequenced material: PBMCs or T cells enriched from blood (not recorded which). DNA of the CDR3: TGTGCCAGCAGCTCATTGGGTCGGACACGAGGTGAGCAGTTCTTC. Translated, it gives CASSSLGRTRGEQFF.